What follows is one TCR beta chain and its context. Authors' analysis steps: Amplifying reference gene primers gave estimates of nucleated cell counts. TCRdb keeps only in-frame clones here, not all; method: immunoSEQ multiplex PCR. V and J calls plus clone size are reproduced from that table; the DNA served to infer D and trimming. The table has about 180,000 clones, less than 90% seen once. This sample was taken from a study of blood T cell repertoires in COVID-19. In the study overall: Acute and convalescent COVID-19 samples came from the United States, Italy and Spain. T cells, B-cell-depleted T cells, or PBMCs supplied cDNA or gDNA.

The CDR3 has 15 residues. V lost 4 bases, J lost 2 bases, and 6 bases stayed unmatched. The V gene's germline CDR1 is SGHNT and CDR2 YYREEE (reference sequence). Material: peripheral blood. This sequence originates from a man in his 70s with active or convalescent COVID-19. The rearrangement links TRBV5-4 to TRBJ2-7, with TRBD1 matching over 10 bases. The CDR3 reads CASSAPGQGTYEQYF. In DNA form, the CDR3 reads TGTGCCAGCAGCGCCCCGGGACAGGGGACCTACGAGCAGTACTTC.